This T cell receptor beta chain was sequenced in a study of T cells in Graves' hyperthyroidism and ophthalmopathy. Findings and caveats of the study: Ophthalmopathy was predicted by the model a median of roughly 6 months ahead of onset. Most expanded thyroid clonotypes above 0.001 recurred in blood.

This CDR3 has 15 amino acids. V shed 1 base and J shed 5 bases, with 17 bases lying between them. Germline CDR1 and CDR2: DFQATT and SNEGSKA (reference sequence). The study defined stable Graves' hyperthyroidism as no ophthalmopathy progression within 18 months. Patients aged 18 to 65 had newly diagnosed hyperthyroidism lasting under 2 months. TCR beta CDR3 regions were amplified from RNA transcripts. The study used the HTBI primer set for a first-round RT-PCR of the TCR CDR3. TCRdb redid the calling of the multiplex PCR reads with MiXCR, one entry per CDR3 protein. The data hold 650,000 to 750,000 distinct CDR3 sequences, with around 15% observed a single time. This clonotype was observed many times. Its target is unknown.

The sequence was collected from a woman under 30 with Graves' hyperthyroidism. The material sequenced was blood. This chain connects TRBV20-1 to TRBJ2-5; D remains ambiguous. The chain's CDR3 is CSARALGSVLETQYF. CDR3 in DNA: TGCAGTGCTAGAGCCTTGGGGTCTGTCTTGGAGACCCAGTACTTC.